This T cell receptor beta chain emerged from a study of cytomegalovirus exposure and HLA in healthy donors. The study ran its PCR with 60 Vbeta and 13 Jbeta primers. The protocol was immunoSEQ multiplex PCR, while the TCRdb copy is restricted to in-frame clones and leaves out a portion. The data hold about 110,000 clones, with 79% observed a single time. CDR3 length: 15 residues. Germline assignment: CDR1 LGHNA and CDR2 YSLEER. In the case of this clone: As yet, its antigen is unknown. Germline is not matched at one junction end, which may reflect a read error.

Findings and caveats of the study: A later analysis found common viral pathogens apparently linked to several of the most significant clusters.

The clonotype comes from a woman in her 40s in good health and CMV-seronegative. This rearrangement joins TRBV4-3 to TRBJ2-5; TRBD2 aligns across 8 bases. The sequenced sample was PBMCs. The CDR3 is CASSQDSSGGPVEDF. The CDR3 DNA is TGCGCCAGCAGCCAAGATTCCAGCGGGGGCCCGGTTGAAGACTTC.